This T cell receptor beta chain came from a study of breast tumors, draining lymph nodes, adjacent tissues (dated by TCRdb to the mid-2010s). For the wider study: In breast cancer patients, the study compared the TCR beta repertoires of tumor, adjacent nontumor tissue and axillary lymph nodes. In human breast cancer, the study set out to evaluate how tumor, surrounding tissue and draining lymph node repertoires relate to one another and whether T cells may move between these sites. Overall study outcomes, separate from this receptor: The similarity between tumor and nontumor tissue repertoires was significantly greater in luminal-like breast cancer than in basal-like breast cancer. Tumors showed preferential V and J gene usage, and their T-cell repertoire diversity fell below that of lymph nodes yet above that of nontumor tissue. The conclusion that tumor T cells originate in lymph nodes was presented as consistent with a hypothesis rather than as directly demonstrated. The data were judged consistent with most tumor T cells deriving from the lymph node and then expanding within tumor tissue.

A remark on this clonotype: Its antigen remains unidentified. Within one base of it there is no much larger clone, and no base qualities were kept.

CDR1 and CDR2 are drawn from the germline V gene (reference sequence): SEHNR, FQNEAQ. The CDR3 has 17 amino acids, counting the end cysteine and phenylalanine. Only the CDR3 DNA stays, 51 bases, in frame from base 1. The trim is 3 bases for V and 1 base for J, with a gap of 17 bases between the germline ends. The adjacent samples were made up of nontumor breast tissue around the tumor. Sequencer: Illumina HiSeq 2000. TCR beta chain libraries were generated through multiplex PCR amplification. The amplified TCR beta chain products were analyzed by high-throughput sequencing. The raw public data were reprocessed by TCRdb itself: fastp quality trimming at Q25, MiXCR clonotype calling, in-frame beta chains only. Under each unique CDR3 protein, matching rows form one entry showing the most common genes and DNA. This sample lists tens of thousands of distinct CDR3 sequences; 60% to 75% were detected once. The leading ten clones occupy about 25% of the sample.

Sample: tumor-adjacent breast tissue. Rearrangement joined TRBV7-9 to TRBJ2-3; the best D guess is TRBD1, with 6 bases matching. This clonotype was obtained from a female donor with breast cancer. Some clones in this sample may be carry-over from other donors' samples. The DNA sequence follows: TGTGCCAGCAGCTTCGAGGGCAGGGGCCAGGGCACAGATACGCAGTATTTT. Its product reads: CASSFEGRGQGTDTQYF.